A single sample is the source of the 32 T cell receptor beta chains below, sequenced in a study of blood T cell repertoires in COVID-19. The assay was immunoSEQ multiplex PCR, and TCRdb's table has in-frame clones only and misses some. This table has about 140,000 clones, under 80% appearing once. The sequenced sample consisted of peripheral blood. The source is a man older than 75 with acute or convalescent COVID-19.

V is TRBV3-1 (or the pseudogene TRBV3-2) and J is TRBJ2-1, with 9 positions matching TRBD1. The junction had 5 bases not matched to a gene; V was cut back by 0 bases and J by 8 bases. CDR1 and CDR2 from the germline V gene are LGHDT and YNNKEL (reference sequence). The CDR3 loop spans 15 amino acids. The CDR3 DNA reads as TGTGCCAGCAGCCAAGATCTTGACAGGGGGGATGAGCAGTTCTTC. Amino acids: CASSQDLDRGDEQFF.

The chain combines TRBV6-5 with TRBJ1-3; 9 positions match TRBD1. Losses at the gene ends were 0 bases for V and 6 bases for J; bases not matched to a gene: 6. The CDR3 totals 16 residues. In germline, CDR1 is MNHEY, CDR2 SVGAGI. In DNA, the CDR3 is TGTGCCAGCAGTTACTCGGGACAGGGTCTTTTAAACACCATATATTTT. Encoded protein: CASSYSGQGLLNTIYF.

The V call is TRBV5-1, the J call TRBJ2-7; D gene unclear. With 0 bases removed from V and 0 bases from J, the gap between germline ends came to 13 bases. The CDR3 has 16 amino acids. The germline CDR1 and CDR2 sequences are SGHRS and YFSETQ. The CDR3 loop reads CASSLAQTGTSYEQYF. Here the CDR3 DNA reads TGCGCCAGCAGCTTGGCACAGACCGGAACCTCCTACGAGCAGTACTTC.

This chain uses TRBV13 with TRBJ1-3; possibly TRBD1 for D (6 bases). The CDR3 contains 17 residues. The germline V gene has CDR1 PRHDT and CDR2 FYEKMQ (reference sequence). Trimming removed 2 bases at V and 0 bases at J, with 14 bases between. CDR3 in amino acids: CASSLSSRTASGNTIYF. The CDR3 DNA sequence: TGTGCCAGCAGCTTAAGTTCACGGACAGCCTCTGGAAACACCATATATTTT. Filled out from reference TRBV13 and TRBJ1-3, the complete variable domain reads AAGVIQSPRHLIKEKRETATLKCYPIPRHDTVYWYQQGPGQDPQFLISFYEKMQSDKGSIPDRFSAQQFSDYHSELNMSSLELGDSALYFCASSLSSRTASGNTIYFGEGSWLTVV.

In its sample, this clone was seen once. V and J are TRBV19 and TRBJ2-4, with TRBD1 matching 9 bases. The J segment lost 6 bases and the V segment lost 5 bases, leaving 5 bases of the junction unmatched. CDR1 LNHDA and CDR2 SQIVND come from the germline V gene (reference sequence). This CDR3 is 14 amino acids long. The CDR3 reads CASSPQGAANIQYF. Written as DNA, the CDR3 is TGTGCCAGTAGTCCACAGGGGGCCGCAAACATTCAGTACTTC.

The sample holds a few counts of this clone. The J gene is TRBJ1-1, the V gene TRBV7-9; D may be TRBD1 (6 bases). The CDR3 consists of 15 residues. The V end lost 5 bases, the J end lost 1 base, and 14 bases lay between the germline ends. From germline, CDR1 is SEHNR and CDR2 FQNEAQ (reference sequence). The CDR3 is CASSPPGHRNTEAFF. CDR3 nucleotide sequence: TGTGCCAGCAGCCCGCCGGGACACCGGAACACTGAAGCTTTCTTT.

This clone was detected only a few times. The CDR3 coding sequence is TGCAGTGCTAGAGCCGGCACCTTC. Its translation is CSARAGTF. The chain links TRBV20-1 to TRBJ1-2; D call uncertain. CDR3 length equals 8 residues. Germline loops: CDR1 DFQATT, CDR2 SNEGSKA (reference sequence). V gave up 1 base and J gave up 13 bases, with 4 bases separating them.

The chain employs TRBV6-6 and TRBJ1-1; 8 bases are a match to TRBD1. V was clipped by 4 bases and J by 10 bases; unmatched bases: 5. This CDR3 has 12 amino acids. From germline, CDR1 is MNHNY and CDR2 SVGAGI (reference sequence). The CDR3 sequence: CASSSDRGVAFF. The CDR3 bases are TGTGCCAGCAGTTCCGACAGGGGAGTAGCTTTCTTT.

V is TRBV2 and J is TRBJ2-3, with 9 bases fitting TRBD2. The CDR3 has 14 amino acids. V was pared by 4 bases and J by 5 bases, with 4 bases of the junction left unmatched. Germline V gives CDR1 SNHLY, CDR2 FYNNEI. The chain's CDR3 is CASSVRGGGDTQYF. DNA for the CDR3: TGTGCCAGCAGTGTGCGCGGGGGGGGAGATACGCAGTATTTT.

The CDR3 is CASSLTQGRPEAFF. CDR3 nucleotides: TGTGCCAGCAGCCTGACCCAGGGTAGACCTGAAGCTTTCTTT. This sequence joins TRBV7-2 and TRBJ1-1; the D gene is possibly TRBD1 (5 bases). V was pared by 5 bases and J by 6 bases, with 16 bases between. CDR1 is SGHTA and CDR2 is FQGNSA in the germline V gene. The CDR3 covers 14 residues. Variable domain in full (rest from reference TRBV7-2 and TRBJ1-1): GAGVSQSPSNKVTEKGKDVELRCDPISGHTALYWYRQSLGQGLEFLIYFQGNSAPDKSGLPSDRFSAERTGGSVSTLTIQRTQQEDSAVYLCASSLTQGRPEAFFGQGTRLTVV.

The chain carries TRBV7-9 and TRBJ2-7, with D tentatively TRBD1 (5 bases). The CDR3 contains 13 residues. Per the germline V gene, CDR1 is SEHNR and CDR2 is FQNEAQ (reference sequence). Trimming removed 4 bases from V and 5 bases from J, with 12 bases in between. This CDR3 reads CASSSNRWDEQYF. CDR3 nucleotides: TGTGCCAGCAGCTCGAACAGGTGGGACGAGCAGTACTTC.

The CDR3 reads CASSIDRGAGQPQHF. The DNA of the CDR3 is TGTGCCAGTAGTATAGACAGGGGCGCTGGTCAGCCCCAGCATTTT. V and J are TRBV19 and TRBJ1-5; weak D call: TRBD1 (6 bases). V was clipped by 0 bases and J by 6 bases, with 12 bases between them. The CDR3 has 15 amino acids. The germline V gene encodes CDR1 LNHDA and CDR2 SQIVND (reference sequence).

This chain's CDR3 is CSVGLGQAEQYF. The CDR3 DNA reads as TGCAGCGTCGGGTTAGGACAGGCAGAGCAGTACTTC. This chain joins TRBV29-1 and TRBJ2-7; TRBD1 matches at 7 bases. V shed 6 bases, J shed 7 bases, and the junction held 9 bases outside the gene matches. The CDR3 runs 12 residues. Germline V CDR1 and CDR2: SQVTM, ANQGSEA.

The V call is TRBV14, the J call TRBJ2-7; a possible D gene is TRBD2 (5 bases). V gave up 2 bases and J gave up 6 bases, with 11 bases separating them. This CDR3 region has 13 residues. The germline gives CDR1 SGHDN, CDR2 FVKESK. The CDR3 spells CASSQLRVGEQYF. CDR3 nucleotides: TGTGCCAGCAGCCAATTGAGGGTCGGCGAGCAGTACTTC. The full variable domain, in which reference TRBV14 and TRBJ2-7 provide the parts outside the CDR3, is EAGVTQFPSHSVIEKGQTVTLRCDPISGHDNLYWYRRVMGKEIKFLLHFVKESKQDESGMPNNRFLAERTGGTYSTLKVQPAELEDSGVYFCASSQLRVGEQYFGPGTRLTVT.

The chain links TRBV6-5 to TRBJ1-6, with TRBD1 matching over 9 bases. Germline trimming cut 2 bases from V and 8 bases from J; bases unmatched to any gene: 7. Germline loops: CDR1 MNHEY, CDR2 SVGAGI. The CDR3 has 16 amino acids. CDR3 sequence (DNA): TGTGCCAGCAGTTACCCCCGGACAGGGGCAGATTCACCCCTCCACTTT. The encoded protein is CASSYPRTGADSPLHF.

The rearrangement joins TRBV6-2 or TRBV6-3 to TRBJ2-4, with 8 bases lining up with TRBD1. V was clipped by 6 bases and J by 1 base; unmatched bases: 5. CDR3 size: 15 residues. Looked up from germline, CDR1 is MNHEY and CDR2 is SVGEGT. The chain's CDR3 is CASSSGQGAKNIQYF. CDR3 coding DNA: TGTGCCAGCAGCTCCGGACAGGGTGCCAAAAACATTCAGTACTTC.

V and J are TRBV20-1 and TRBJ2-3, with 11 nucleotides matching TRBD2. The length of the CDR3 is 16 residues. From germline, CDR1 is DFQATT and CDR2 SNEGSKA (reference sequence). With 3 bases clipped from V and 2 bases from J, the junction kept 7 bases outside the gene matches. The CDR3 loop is CSASSLAGGLTDTQYF. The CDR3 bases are TGCAGTGCTAGTAGTCTAGCGGGGGGCCTCACAGATACGCAGTATTTT.

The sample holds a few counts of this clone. DNA for the CDR3: TGCGCCAGCAGCCAAGAGCGGTCGCCTAGACCCCAGCATTTT. This sequence encodes CASSQERSPRPQHF. The V call is TRBV4-3, the J call TRBJ1-5; D is unresolved. The V and J ends lost 0 bases and 10 bases respectively, with 13 bases between them. Germline V gives CDR1 LGHNA, CDR2 YSLEER. The CDR3 has 14 amino acids.

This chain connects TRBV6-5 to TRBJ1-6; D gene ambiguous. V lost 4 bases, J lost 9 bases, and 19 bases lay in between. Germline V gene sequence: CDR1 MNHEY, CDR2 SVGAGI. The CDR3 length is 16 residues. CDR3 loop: CASSSGARGGSSPLHF. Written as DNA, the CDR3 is TGTGCCAGCAGTTCAGGCGCGCGGGGAGGGAGTTCACCCCTCCACTTT.

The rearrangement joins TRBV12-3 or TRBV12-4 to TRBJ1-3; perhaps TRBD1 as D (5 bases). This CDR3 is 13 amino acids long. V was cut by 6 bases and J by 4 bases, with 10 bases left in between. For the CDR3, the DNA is TGTGCCAGCAGACCCTCAGGGGGAAACACCATATATTTT. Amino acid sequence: CASRPSGGNTIYF.

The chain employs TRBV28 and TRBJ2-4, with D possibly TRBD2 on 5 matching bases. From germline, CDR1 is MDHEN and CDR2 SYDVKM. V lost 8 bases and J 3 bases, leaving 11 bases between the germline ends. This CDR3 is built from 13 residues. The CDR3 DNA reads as TGTGCCAGCCGGGGTTTCGACAAAAACATTCAGTACTTC. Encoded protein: CASRGFDKNIQYF.

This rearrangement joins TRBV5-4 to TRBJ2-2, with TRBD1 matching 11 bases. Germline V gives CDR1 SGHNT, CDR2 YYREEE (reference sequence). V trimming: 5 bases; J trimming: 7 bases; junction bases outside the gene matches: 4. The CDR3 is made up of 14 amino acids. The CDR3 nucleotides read TGTGCCAGCAGTCGGACAGGGGGCGGCGGGGAGCTGTTTTTT. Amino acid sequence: CASSRTGGGGELFF.

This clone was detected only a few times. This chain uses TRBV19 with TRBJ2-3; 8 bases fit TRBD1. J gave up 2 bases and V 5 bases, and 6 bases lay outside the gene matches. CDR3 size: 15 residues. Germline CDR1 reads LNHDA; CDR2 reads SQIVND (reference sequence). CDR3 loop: CASSDWTGPTDTQYF. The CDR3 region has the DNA TGTGCCAGTAGTGATTGGACAGGGCCCACAGATACGCAGTATTTT.

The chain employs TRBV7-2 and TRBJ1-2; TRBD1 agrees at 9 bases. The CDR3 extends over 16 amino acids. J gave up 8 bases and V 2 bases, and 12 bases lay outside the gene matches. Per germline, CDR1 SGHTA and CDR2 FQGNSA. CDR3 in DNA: TGTGCCAGCAGCTTAAGGTCGGAGGGACAGGGATTCGGCTACACCTTC. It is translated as CASSLRSEGQGFGYTF.

The CDR3 coding sequence is TGTGCCAGCAGCCAAAAAGCGGGGAGGCAGTACTTC. Translated, it gives CASSQKAGRQYF. The J gene is TRBJ2-7, the V gene TRBV3-1 (or the pseudogene TRBV3-2), with TRBD2 matching 7 bases. CDR3 size: 12 residues. CDR1 and CDR2 from the germline V gene are LGHDT and YNNKEL (reference sequence). With 2 bases clipped from V and 9 bases from J, the junction kept 4 bases outside the gene matches.

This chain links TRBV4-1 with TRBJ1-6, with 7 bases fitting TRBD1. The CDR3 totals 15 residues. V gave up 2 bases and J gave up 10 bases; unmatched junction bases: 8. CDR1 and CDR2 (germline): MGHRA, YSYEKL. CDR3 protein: CASSQTRDSGSPLHF. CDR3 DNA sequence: TGCGCCAGCAGCCAAACCAGGGACAGTGGCTCACCCCTCCACTTT.

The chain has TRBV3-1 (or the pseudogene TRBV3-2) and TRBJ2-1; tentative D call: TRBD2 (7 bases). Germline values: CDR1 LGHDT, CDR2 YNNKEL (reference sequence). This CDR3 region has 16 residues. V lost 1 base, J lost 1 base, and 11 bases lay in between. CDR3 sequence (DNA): TGTGCCAGCAGCCAAGTGGGGGGGCGTTCCTACAATGAGCAGTTCTTC. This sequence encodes CASSQVGGRSYNEQFF.

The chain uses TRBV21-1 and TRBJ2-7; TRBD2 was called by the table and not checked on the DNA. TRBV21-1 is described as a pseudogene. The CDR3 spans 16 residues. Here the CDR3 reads CASSKAGGVSSYEQYF. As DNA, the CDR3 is TGTGCCAGCAGCAAAGCGGGCGGGGTGAGCTCCTACGAGCAGTACTTC.

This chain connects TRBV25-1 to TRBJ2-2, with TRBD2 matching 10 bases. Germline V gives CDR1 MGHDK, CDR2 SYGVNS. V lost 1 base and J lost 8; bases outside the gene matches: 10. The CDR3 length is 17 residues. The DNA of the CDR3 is TGTGCCAGCAGTGAATTGACCGGGACTAGCGTGTCTGGGGAGCTGTTTTTT. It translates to CASSELTGTSVSGELFF.

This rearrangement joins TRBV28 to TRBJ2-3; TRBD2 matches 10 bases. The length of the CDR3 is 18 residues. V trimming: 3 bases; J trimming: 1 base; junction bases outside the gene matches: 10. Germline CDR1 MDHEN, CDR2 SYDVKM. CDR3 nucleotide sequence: TGTGCCAGCAGTTTTCCGAGGGTTCTAGCGGGGGGCACAGATACGCAGTATTTT. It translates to CASSFPRVLAGGTDTQYF. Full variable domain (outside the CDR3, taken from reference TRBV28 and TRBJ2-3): DVKVTQSSRYLVKRTGEKVFLECVQDMDHENMFWYRQDPGLGLRLIYFSYDVKMKEKGDIPEGYSVSREKKERFSLILESASTNQTSMYLCASSFPRVLAGGTDTQYFGPGTRLTVL.

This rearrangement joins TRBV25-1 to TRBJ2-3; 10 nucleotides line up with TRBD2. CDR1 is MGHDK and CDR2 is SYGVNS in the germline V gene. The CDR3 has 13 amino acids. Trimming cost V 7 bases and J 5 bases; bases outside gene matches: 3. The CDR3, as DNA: TGTGCCAGCAAGGCTAGCGGGGGAGATACGCAGTATTTT. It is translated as CASKASGGDTQYF.

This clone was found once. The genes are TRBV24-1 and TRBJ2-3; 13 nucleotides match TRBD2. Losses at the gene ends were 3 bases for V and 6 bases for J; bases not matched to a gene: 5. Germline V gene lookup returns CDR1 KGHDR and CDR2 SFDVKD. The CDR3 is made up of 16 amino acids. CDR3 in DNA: TGTGCCACCAGTGATGGCACTAGCGGGGGGGTGGATACGCAGTATTTT. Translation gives CATSDGTSGGVDTQYF.